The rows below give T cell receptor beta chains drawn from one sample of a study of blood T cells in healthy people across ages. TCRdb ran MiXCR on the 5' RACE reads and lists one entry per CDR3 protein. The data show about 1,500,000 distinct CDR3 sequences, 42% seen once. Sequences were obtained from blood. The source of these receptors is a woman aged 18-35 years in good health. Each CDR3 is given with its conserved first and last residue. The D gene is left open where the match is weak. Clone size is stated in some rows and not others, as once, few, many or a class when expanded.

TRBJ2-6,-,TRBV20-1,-,CSARDLPSPRANVLTF,TGCAGTGCTAGAGATCTCCCCAGCCCGAGGGCCAACGTCCTGACTTTC
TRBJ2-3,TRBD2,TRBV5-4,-,CATLAGGVTDTQYF,TGTGCCACCCTAGCGGGGGGAGTCACAGATACGCAGTATTTT
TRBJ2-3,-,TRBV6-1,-,CASSVQGFTDTQYF,TGTGCCAGCAGTGTACAGGGTTTCACAGATACGCAGTATTTT
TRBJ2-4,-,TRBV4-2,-,CASSQDLPLAGRGAKNIQYF,TGTGCCAGCAGCCAAGATCTACCCCTCGCGGGGAGGGGGGCCAAAAACATTCAGTACTTC
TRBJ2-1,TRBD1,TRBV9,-,CASSLGTGELDEQFF,TGTGCCAGCAGCCTTGGGACAGGGGAGCTCGATGAGCAGTTCTTC
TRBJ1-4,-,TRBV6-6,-,CASSWDIYNEKLFF,TGTGCCAGCAGTTGGGACATCTATAATGAAAAACTGTTTTTT
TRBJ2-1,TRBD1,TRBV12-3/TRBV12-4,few,CASSPGTGSSEQFF,TGTGCCAGCAGCCCCGGGACAGGGTCGAGTGAGCAGTTCTTC
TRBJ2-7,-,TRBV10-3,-,CAISEDRSSEQYF,TGTGCCATCAGTGAAGACCGTTCGAGCGAGCAGTACTTC
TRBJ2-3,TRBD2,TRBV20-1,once,CSARDYSGRGTDTQYF,TGCAGTGCTAGAGACTATAGCGGGAGGGGCACAGATACGCAGTATTTT
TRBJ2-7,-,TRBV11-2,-,CASSLDRVHIYEQYF,TGTGCCAGCAGCTTAGACAGGGTTCATATCTACGAGCAGTACTTC
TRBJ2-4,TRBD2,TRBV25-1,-,CASSGTGGPGIQYF,TGTGCCAGCAGTGGTACGGGAGGGCCAGGCATTCAGTACTTC
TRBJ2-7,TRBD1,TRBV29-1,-,CSVLNRGTGYEQYF,TGCAGCGTCCTCAACAGGGGAACGGGTTACGAGCAGTACTTC
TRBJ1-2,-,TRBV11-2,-,CASSLIGSFGYTF,TGTGCCAGCAGCTTAATTGGTTCGTTTGGCTACACCTTC
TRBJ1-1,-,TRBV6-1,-,CASRSGGSTEAFF,TGTGCCAGCAGGAGCGGCGGGAGCACTGAAGCTTTCTTT
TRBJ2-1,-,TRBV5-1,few,CASSTAGGPNNEQFF,TGCGCCAGCAGCACCGCCGGTGGACCCAACAATGAGCAGTTCTTC
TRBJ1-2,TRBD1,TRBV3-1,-,CASSFRDRVYGYTF,TGTGCCAGCAGCTTCCGGGACAGGGTGTACGGCTACACCTTC
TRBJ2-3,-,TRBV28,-,CVSSRQGGRDTQYF,TGTGTTAGCAGTCGTCAGGGAGGAAGGGATACGCAGTATTTT
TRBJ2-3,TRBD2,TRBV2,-,CASSTRTSAADTQYF,TGTGCCAGCAGTACCCGGACTAGCGCGGCAGATACGCAGTATTTT